This TCR beta chain was obtained from a study of T-cell reconstitution after alpha-beta-depleted transplantation in children. Library preparation (for TCRbeta) was performed with unique molecular identifiers. In TCRdb, the PCR reads were re-called with MiXCR into one record per CDR3 protein. There are fewer than 90,000 distinct CDR3 sequences in the sample; around 7.9% occur only once, and around 2.6% lies in the top ten. This clonotype was observed many times. This CDR3 comprises 13 residues. Germline lookup yields CDR1 MNHEY and CDR2 SVGEGT. Trimming stripped 8 bases from V and 3 bases from J, with 14 bases between.

This TCR was sampled from a human donor who donated a stem cell graft to a child with acute lymphoblastic leukemia. The chain recombines TRBV6-2 or TRBV6-3 with TRBJ2-7, with D uncertain. This specimen consisted of PBMCs from the stem cell graft donor, obtained from the stem cell graft. CDR3 protein: CASSVDNHYEQYF. The CDR3 coding sequence is TGTGCCAGCTCCGTAGACAACCACTACGAGCAGTACTTC.